The next 11 T cell receptor beta chains were all read from a single sample in a study of T cell responses to AZD1222 COVID-19 vaccine. The repertoire was sequenced with immunoSEQ multiplex PCR; TCRdb's copy has only in-frame clones and lacks some. The repertoire consists of 150,000 or so clones, with about nine tenths occurring once and the leading ten covering around 1.5%. The sample in question was peripheral blood, obtained on day 0 of AZD1222 vaccination. The receptors were sampled from an adult in good health.

This chain joins TRBV28 and TRBJ2-5; D call uncertain. Germline V gives CDR1 MDHEN, CDR2 SYDVKM. Trimming pared 6 bases from V and 5 bases from J, leaving 10 bases between. The CDR3 is made up of 12 amino acids. CDR3 sequence: CASSPKRETQYF. In DNA, the CDR3 is TGTGCCAGCAGCCCGAAAAGGGAGACCCAGTACTTC.

The rearrangement uses TRBV4-3 and TRBJ2-6; 13 nucleotides match TRBD2. The V segment lost 3 bases and the J segment 2 bases; nucleotides outside the gene matches: 4. Germline lookup yields CDR1 LGHNA and CDR2 YSLEER. This CDR3 region has 18 residues. The CDR3 region has the DNA TGCGCCAGCAGCCACGTGGGACTAGCGGGAACTGGGGCCAACGTCCTGACTTTC. Encoded protein: CASSHVGLAGTGANVLTF.

The gene calls are TRBV19 and TRBJ1-5, with D possibly matching TRBD1 (5 bases). Trimming shortened V by 1 base and J by 2 bases, and 12 bases separated the two germline ends. Germline V gene lookup returns CDR1 LNHDA and CDR2 SQIVND (reference sequence). The CDR3 sequence is 16 residues long. DNA for the CDR3: TGTGCCAGTAGTATAGGAGGGGTTTTGGGCAATCAGCCCCAGCATTTT. The encoded protein is CASSIGGVLGNQPQHF.

This sequence joins TRBV7-2 and TRBJ2-3; 14 positions agree with TRBD2. V gave up 5 bases and J gave up 6 bases; unmatched junction bases: 4. This CDR3 region has 15 residues. Germline V gene data show CDR1 as SGHTA and CDR2 as FQGNSA. CDR3 sequence (DNA): TGTGCCAGCAGCCCGGGGACTAGCGGGGGTGATACGCAGTATTTT. Translated: CASSPGTSGGDTQYF.

The J gene is TRBJ1-1, the V gene TRBV6-1; possible D gene TRBD1, 6 bases. The germline V and J ends were trimmed by 2 bases and 7 bases, with 14 bases remaining between them. There are 14 residues in the CDR3. The germline gives CDR1 MNHNS, CDR2 SASEGT. CDR3 DNA sequence: TGTGCCAGCAGTGAATACCCAGGGGAAGGTGAAGCTTTCTTT. It encodes CASSEYPGEGEAFF.

This sequence joins TRBV29-1 and TRBJ2-7; TRBD1 agrees at 9 bases. The CDR3 runs 13 residues. Unmatched junction bases numbered 11, after V lost 5 bases and J lost 9 bases. Looked up from germline, CDR1 is SQVTM and CDR2 is ANQGSEA. CDR3 nucleotide sequence: TGCAGCGTTATCTCAGGACAGGGGAGGCCGCAGTACTTC. This translates into CSVISGQGRPQYF.

The rearrangement links TRBV30 to TRBJ2-3, with D hard to call. Germline loops: CDR1 GTSNPN, CDR2 SVGIG (reference sequence). CDR3 length equals 13 residues. V shed 0 bases and J shed 4 bases, with 8 bases lying between them. The CDR3 DNA reads as TGTGCCTGGAGTGTCCAAGCCCCAGATACGCAGTATTTT. Translated, it gives CAWSVQAPDTQYF.

The chain links TRBV29-1 to TRBJ2-1, with D possibly TRBD1 on 6 matching bases. The germline V gene has CDR1 SQVTM and CDR2 ANQGSEA. This CDR3 region has 13 residues. With 3 bases removed from V and 6 bases from J, the gap between germline ends came to 12 bases. The CDR3 nucleotides are TGCAGCGTTGATGCAGGGGTGGGCAATGAGCAGTTCTTC. It yields the protein CSVDAGVGNEQFF.

The V gene is TRBV7-9, the J gene TRBJ1-2; D ambiguous. Germline CDR1 and CDR2: SEHNR and FQNEAQ (reference sequence). CDR3 length: 12 residues. The V and J ends lost 1 base and 5 bases respectively, with 5 bases between them. The DNA of the CDR3 is TGTGCCAGCAGCTTAGAAGCTTATGGCTACACCTTC. Protein: CASSLEAYGYTF. The complete variable domain, with remaining parts taken from reference TRBV7-9 and TRBJ1-2, reads DTGVSQNPRHKITKRGQNVTFRCDPISEHNRLYWYRQTLGQGPEFLTYFQNEAQLEKSRLLSDRFSAERPKGSFSTLEIQRTEQGDSAMYLCASSLEAYGYTFGSGTRLTVV.

The V and J genes are TRBV19 and TRBJ2-1; TRBD2 aligns across 8 bases. Trimming removed 8 bases from V and 5 bases from J; junction bases left unmatched: 11. In germline, CDR1 is LNHDA, CDR2 SQIVND (reference sequence). This CDR3 has 15 residues. The CDR3 reads CASSLSGIPDNEQFF. As DNA, the CDR3 is TGTGCCAGTTCACTTAGCGGGATCCCGGACAATGAGCAGTTCTTC.

The chain is built from TRBV11-3 and TRBJ2-7; 11 bases are a match to TRBD2. The ends lost 1 base at V and 3 bases at J; junction bases unmatched: 5. The V gene's germline CDR1 is SGHNT and CDR2 YENEEA. CDR3 length: 16 amino acids. The CDR3: CASSLGTTSGNYEQYF. The CDR3 DNA follows: TGTGCCAGCAGCTTAGGGACGACTAGCGGGAACTACGAGCAGTACTTC.